The 20 T cell receptor beta chains below were found in one sample sequenced in a study of T cell changes during pregnancy in multiple sclerosis. Only in-frame clones appear in the TCRdb table, and some are missing; sequencing was by immunoSEQ multiplex PCR. This sample has about 38,000 clones, with 75% to 95% found just once. The sample consisted of CD8+ T cells from peripheral blood mononuclear cells, taken after pregnancy. These receptors were taken from a female donor with multiple sclerosis, enrolled in a pregnancy study.

The gene calls are TRBV29-1 and TRBJ2-3, with TRBD2 identical over 7 bases. V gave up 0 bases and J gave up 1 base; unmatched junction bases: 7. Per germline, CDR1 SQVTM and CDR2 ANQGSEA. This CDR3 comprises 16 residues. CDR3 DNA: TGCAGCGTTGAAGAAAGGGAGGGGTGGGGCACAGATACGCAGTATTTT. Translation: CSVEEREGWGTDTQYF.

The chain links TRBV12-5 to TRBJ1-1; D not resolved. V was trimmed by 6 bases and J by 1 base, leaving 18 bases between them. Germline values: CDR1 LGHNT, CDR2 FRNRAP. The CDR3 length is 16 residues. The DNA for the CDR3 is TGTGCTAGTGGCGTGTGGTCGGGATCAGGGAACACTGAAGCTTTCTTT. Translation: CASGVWSGSGNTEAFF.

The chain employs TRBV1 and TRBJ2-5; TRBD1 is taken as the D call from the table, unchecked against the DNA. TRBV1 is noted as a pseudogene. The CDR3 runs 15 residues. The CDR3 loop is CTSSRAGQGQETQYF. The CDR3 bases are TGCACCAGCAGCCGTGCGGGACAGGGCCAAGAGACCCAGTACTTC.

V gene TRBV5-6 combines with J gene TRBJ2-1; 13 bases agree with TRBD2. Per germline, CDR1 SGHDT and CDR2 YYEEEE. The CDR3 runs 15 residues. V gave up 2 bases and J gave up 10 bases; unmatched junction bases: 6. The CDR3 spells CASSFKTSGGEEQFF. The CDR3 DNA reads TGTGCCAGCAGCTTTAAAACTAGCGGGGGGGAAGAGCAGTTCTTC.

The chain joins TRBV2 to TRBJ1-1; D is undetermined. Germline V gene data show CDR1 as SNHLY and CDR2 as FYNNEI. V lost 6 bases, J lost 4 bases, and 15 bases lay in between. This CDR3 region has 14 residues. The CDR3 sequence: CASRKPGLGTEAFF. As DNA, the CDR3 is TGTGCCAGCAGGAAACCAGGTTTAGGCACTGAAGCTTTCTTT.

This chain joins TRBV18 and TRBJ1-6, with D uncertain. This CDR3 has 16 residues. Germline V gene data show CDR1 as KGHSH and CDR2 as LQKENI. The V end lost 3 bases, the J end lost 7 bases, and 16 bases lay between the germline ends. The CDR3 sequence is CASSPSRFALNSPLHF. CDR3 DNA sequence: TGTGCCAGCTCACCTTCCAGGTTCGCCCTGAATTCACCCCTCCACTTT.

This clone was picked up one time. V gene TRBV28 combines with J gene TRBJ1-4; D possibly corresponds to TRBD1 (5 bases). The CDR3 extends over 13 amino acids. Looked up from germline, CDR1 is MDHEN and CDR2 is SYDVKM. With 8 bases removed from V and 4 bases from J, the gap between germline ends came to 11 bases. CDR3 residues: CASLDRDNEKLFF. CDR3 nucleotides: TGTGCCAGCCTAGACAGAGATAATGAAAAACTGTTTTTT.

The chain is built from TRBV4-2 and TRBJ1-2; TRBD1 is a possible D gene (5 bases). V gave up 1 base and J gave up 6 bases, with 12 bases separating them. Germline CDR1 LGHNA, CDR2 YNFKEQ. The CDR3 sequence is 14 residues long. CDR3 nucleotide sequence: TGTGCCAGCAGCCAAGCCACCCTCAGGGATGGCTACACCTTC. The encoded protein is CASSQATLRDGYTF.

The chain combines TRBV27 with TRBJ2-1; 11 bases are a match to TRBD2. The junction had 11 bases not matched to a gene; V was cut back by 4 bases and J by 9 bases. The CDR3 has 16 residues. CDR1 is MNHEY and CDR2 is SMNVEV in the germline V gene (reference sequence). CDR3 nucleotides: TGTGCCAGCAGTTCGCTGGATAGCGGGAGGGCCTTTGAGCAGTTCTTC. This gives the protein CASSSLDSGRAFEQFF.

The chain links TRBV6-1 to TRBJ2-7; D unclear. V lost 5 bases and J 2 bases, leaving 10 bases between the germline ends. This CDR3 has 13 amino acids. Germline CDR1 and CDR2: MNHNS and SASEGT. The CDR3 is CASSSYLTYEQYF. Written as DNA, the CDR3 is TGTGCCAGCAGTTCGTATCTTACCTACGAGCAGTACTTC.

V usage is TRBV28 and J usage is TRBJ2-7; 11 bases map to TRBD2. The V and J ends lost 3 bases and 5 bases, in that order; junction bases with no gene match: 6. CDR1 and CDR2 from the germline V gene are MDHEN and SYDVKM. There are 15 residues in the CDR3. The CDR3: CASSFVAGGPHEQYF. The CDR3 DNA reads TGTGCCAGCAGTTTTGTAGCGGGAGGGCCCCACGAGCAGTACTTC.

The chain uses TRBV19 and TRBJ2-1; 10 bases map to TRBD2. V gave up 7 bases and J gave up 6 bases; unmatched junction bases: 6. The CDR3 covers 14 residues. Germline CDR1 is LNHDA and CDR2 is SQIVND (reference sequence). Here the CDR3 DNA reads TGTGCCAGTAACAGCGGGAGGGCCGTCAATGAGCAGTTCTTC. It is translated as CASNSGRAVNEQFF.

This clone occurred a few times. The V and J genes are TRBV7-9 and TRBJ2-2; 7 nucleotides align to TRBD1. V lost 5 bases and J lost 4; bases outside the gene matches: 4. Germline lookup yields CDR1 SEHNR and CDR2 FQNEAQ (reference sequence). The CDR3 is 14 residues long. This chain's CDR3 is CASSRDRGTGELFF. CDR3 bases: TGTGCCAGCAGCCGGGACAGAGGCACCGGGGAGCTGTTTTTT.

The rearrangement links TRBV27 to TRBJ1-1; no definite D call. The CDR3 runs to 13 residues. The V gene lost 6 bases and the J gene lost 1 base, with 9 bases spanning the gap. From germline, CDR1 is MNHEY and CDR2 SMNVEV (reference sequence). For the CDR3, the DNA is TGTGCCAGCAGCTACGGTGCGAACACTGAAGCTTTCTTT. Its protein product is CASSYGANTEAFF.

This clone showed up just a few times. The V and J genes are TRBV5-4 and TRBJ2-7; 8 bases align to TRBD2. This CDR3 is built from 13 residues. Trimming removed 3 bases from V and 6 bases from J; junction bases left unmatched: 5. CDR1 and CDR2 (germline): SGHNT, YYREEE (reference sequence). CDR3 sequence: CASSSIAGREQYF. The CDR3 bases are TGTGCCAGCAGCTCGATAGCGGGACGCGAGCAGTACTTC.

This chain connects TRBV19 to TRBJ1-4, with D perhaps TRBD1 (5 bases). The CDR3 is 20 amino acids. Trimming removed 1 base at V and 3 bases at J, with 24 bases between. CDR1 and CDR2 (germline): LNHDA, SQIVND (reference sequence). The CDR3 nucleotides read TGTGCCAGTAGTATAGCGAACCCCCAGGCGCAGTGGACATCTAATGAAAAACTGTTTTTT. Translating it yields CASSIANPQAQWTSNEKLFF.

This clone was observed a handful of times. The chain carries TRBV30 and TRBJ1-1, with 7 bases fitting TRBD1. Germline V gives CDR1 GTSNPN, CDR2 SVGIG (reference sequence). The CDR3 contains 15 residues. V shed 0 bases and J 1 base; nucleotides not matched to a gene: 5. CDR3 coding DNA: TGTGCCTGGAGTGTTCCGACAGGGACGAACACTGAAGCTTTCTTT. It translates to CAWSVPTGTNTEAFF.

CDR3 DNA: TGCAGCGTTGAAGGACTAGCGGGAGGCTCCTACAATGAGCAGTTCTTC. Amino acid sequence: CSVEGLAGGSYNEQFF. The V call is TRBV29-1, the J call TRBJ2-1, with 13 bases matching TRBD2. The CDR3 spans 16 residues. J lost 0 bases, V lost 1 base, and 0 bases had no gene match. The germline V gene has CDR1 SQVTM and CDR2 ANQGSEA.

This clone was seen just once. V is TRBV28 and J is TRBJ1-5; weak D call: TRBD1 (6 bases). CDR1 is MDHEN, CDR2 SYDVKM, per germline. V was cut by 6 bases and J by 3 bases, with 18 bases left in between. The length of the CDR3 is 16 residues. This CDR3 is CASSPDQDRDNQPQHF. In nucleotides, the CDR3 is TGTGCCAGCAGCCCCGATCAGGACAGAGACAATCAGCCCCAGCATTTT.

The rearrangement links TRBV9 to TRBJ1-3; 7 positions agree with TRBD1. Germline loops: CDR1 SGDLS, CDR2 YYNGEE. The ends lost 5 bases at V and 2 bases at J; junction bases unmatched: 1. The CDR3 has 13 amino acids. DNA for the CDR3: TGTGCCAGCAGTGGGACAGCTGGAAACACCATATATTTT. Translated, it gives CASSGTAGNTIYF.